This TCR beta chain was found in a study of T cell changes during pregnancy in multiple sclerosis. There are 13 residues in the CDR3. Germline CDR1 is SNHLY and CDR2 is FYNNEI. The germline V and J ends were trimmed by 6 bases and 0 bases, with 9 bases remaining between them. The table came from immunoSEQ multiplex PCR; TCRdb's copy has only in-frame clones and leaves some out. Counted here are about 53,000 clones, around nine tenths occurring once; the ten biggest clones make up 0.5%. This sequence joins TRBV2 and TRBJ2-7; D may be TRBD2 (6 bases). The clonotype originates from a female donor with multiple sclerosis, enrolled in a pregnancy study. This sample comprised CD4+ T cells from peripheral blood mononuclear cells, obtained in the third trimester of pregnancy. The CDR3 protein is CASRSGVSYEQYF. DNA of the CDR3: TGTGCCAGCAGATCGGGGGTCTCCTACGAGCAGTACTTC.